This T cell receptor beta chain was profiled in a study of beta chain features in type 1 diabetes. Germline CDR1 and CDR2: PRHDT and FYEKMQ (reference sequence). V shed 1 base and J 2 bases; nucleotides not matched to a gene: 5. This CDR3 is 16 amino acids long. The isolated RNA, all of it, was reverse transcribed, so expressed TCRB transcripts were what got sequenced. Only in-frame clones appear in the TCRdb table, and some are missing; sequencing was by immunoSEQ multiplex PCR. The sample carries 300,000 to 350,000 clones, less than 15% recorded once. Points from the study as a whole: Cells that show high TCR expression could be over-represented by cDNA sequencing. Type 1 diabetes patients had fewer VDJ junction insertions and more deletions. Moderate but significant shortening of TCRB CDR3s was recorded in all four CD4+ subsets from Type 1 diabetes patients. Whether HLA type influences TCRB rearrangement remained unresolved here.

This clone was counted between two and nine times. Its antigen is as yet unknown. The chain carries TRBV13 and TRBJ2-7; 10 bases map to TRBD2. The TCR sequence derives from a woman aged 18-35 years with type 1 diabetes. Specimen: naive CD4+ T cells from blood. CDR3 in amino acids: CASSLASSGSTYEQYF. In DNA, the CDR3 is TGTGCCAGCAGCTTAGCTTCTAGCGGGAGTACCTACGAGCAGTACTTC.